The entry that follows covers one T cell receptor (beta chain) sequence. Produced via immunoSEQ multiplex PCR; TCRdb's table is partial and in-frame only. The sample holds 250,000 to 350,000 clones, about 88% seen once. The Seattle patients, enrolled during active infection, were followed longitudinally. This sample was taken from a study of blood T cell repertoires in COVID-19. In the study overall: Acute and convalescent COVID-19 specimens originated in the United States, Italy and Spain. The analysed material was cDNA or gDNA that came from T cells, B-cell-depleted T cells, or PBMCs.

The CDR3 totals 15 residues. V gave up 1 base and J gave up 2 bases, with 11 bases separating them. CDR1 SGHTA and CDR2 FQGNSA come from the germline V gene. The source is a woman in her seventies with COVID-19, enrolled during active disease. Sequencing used peripheral blood. The V call is TRBV7-2, the J call TRBJ1-2; maybe TRBD1 (6 bases). DNA of the CDR3: TGTGCCAGCAGCTTAGGGTCAACAGGGAACTATGGCTACACCTTC. This translates into CASSLGSTGNYGYTF.